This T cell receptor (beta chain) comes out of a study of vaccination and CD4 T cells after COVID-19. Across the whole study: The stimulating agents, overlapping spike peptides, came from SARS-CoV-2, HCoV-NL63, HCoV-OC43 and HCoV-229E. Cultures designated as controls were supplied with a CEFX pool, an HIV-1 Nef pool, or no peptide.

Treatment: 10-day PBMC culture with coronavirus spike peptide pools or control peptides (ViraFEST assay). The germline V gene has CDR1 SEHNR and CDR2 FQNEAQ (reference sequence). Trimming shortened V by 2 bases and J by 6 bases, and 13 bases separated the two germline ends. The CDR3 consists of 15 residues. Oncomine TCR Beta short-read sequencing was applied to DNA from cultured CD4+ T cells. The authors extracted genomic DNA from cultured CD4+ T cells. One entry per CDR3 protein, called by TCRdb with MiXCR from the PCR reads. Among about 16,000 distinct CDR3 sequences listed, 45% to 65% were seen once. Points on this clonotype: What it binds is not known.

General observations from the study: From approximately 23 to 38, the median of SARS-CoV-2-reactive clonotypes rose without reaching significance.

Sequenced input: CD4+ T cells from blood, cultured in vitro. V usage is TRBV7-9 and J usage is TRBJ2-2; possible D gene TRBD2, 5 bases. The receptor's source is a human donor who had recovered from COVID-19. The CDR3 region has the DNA TGTGCCAGCAGCTTAAAGTCCCCGAGGGCCGGGGAGCTGTTTTTT. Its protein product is CASSLKSPRAGELFF.